Listed here are 25 T cell receptor beta chains from one sample, sequenced in a study of cytomegalovirus exposure and HLA in healthy donors. In the PCR, 60 Vbeta and 13 Jbeta primers were used. Assay used: immunoSEQ multiplex PCR; TCRdb lists only in-frame clones, some missing. The sample shows some 170,000 clones, 80% to 90% of them seen only once. Sequencing used PBMCs. Receptor source: a woman aged 50 to 60 in good health and CMV-seronegative.

The genes are TRBV27 and TRBJ2-5; the match to TRBD2 covers 10 bases. CDR1 and CDR2 from the germline V gene are MNHEY and SMNVEV (reference sequence). The CDR3 sequence is 15 residues long. V shed 8 bases and J 4 bases; nucleotides not matched to a gene: 10. CDR3 DNA: TGTGCCAGCTGGGGGCTAGCGGGAGCGGGAGAGACCCAGTACTTC. Amino acid sequence: CASWGLAGAGETQYF.

This chain joins TRBV7-9 and TRBJ1-6; D unresolved. The CDR3 spans 14 residues. V lost 4 bases, J lost 7 bases, and 11 bases lay in between. Germline V gives CDR1 SEHNR, CDR2 FQNEAQ (reference sequence). The DNA for the CDR3 is TGTGCCAGCAGCTCCCTGGCAAGAAATTCACCCCTCCACTTT. Translated: CASSSLARNSPLHF.

This chain links TRBV5-1 with TRBJ2-7; D remains ambiguous. Trimming left V 4 bases short and J 4 bases short, with 12 bases between. Germline values: CDR1 SGHRS, CDR2 YFSETQ. The CDR3 extends over 13 amino acids. The CDR3 DNA is TGCGCCAGCAGCGCAGATTCGCTTTACGAGCAGTACTTC. Translating gives CASSADSLYEQYF. Complete variable domain (other parts from reference TRBV5-1 and TRBJ2-7): KAGVTQTPRYLIKTRGQQVTLSCSPISGHRSVSWYQQTPGQGLQFLFEYFSETQRNKGNFPGRFSGRQFSNSRSEMNVSTLELGDSALYLCASSADSLYEQYFGPGTRLTVT.

The chain is built from TRBV28 and TRBJ2-7; D unresolved. V shed 6 bases and J shed 6 bases, with 18 bases lying between them. CDR1 is MDHEN, CDR2 SYDVKM, per germline. There are 14 residues in the CDR3. CDR3: CASSRPGAAPEQYF. The CDR3 DNA follows: TGTGCCAGCAGCCGACCGGGTGCCGCTCCCGAGCAGTACTTC.

The chain uses TRBV9 and TRBJ1-1; 11 bases map to TRBD1. The germline V gene encodes CDR1 SGDLS and CDR2 YYNGEE. V was clipped by 4 bases and J by 5 bases; unmatched bases: 7. This CDR3 has 15 amino acids. The CDR3 nucleotides read TGTGCCAGCAGCCCCCAGGGACAGGGGGAGACTGAAGCTTTCTTT. Residues: CASSPQGQGETEAFF.

The V call is TRBV6-5, the J call TRBJ2-3, with D perhaps matching TRBD1 (6 bases). The germline V gene has CDR1 MNHEY and CDR2 SVGAGI. The germline V and J ends were trimmed by 0 bases and 7 bases, with 11 bases remaining between them. The CDR3 is 14 residues long. The CDR3 sequence is CASSYSDGGNTQYF. The CDR3 coding sequence is TGTGCCAGCAGTTACTCGGATGGGGGCAATACGCAGTATTTT.

J is TRBJ1-4 and V is TRBV5-1; 7 bases fit TRBD1. V shed 0 bases and J 6 bases; nucleotides not matched to a gene: 5. CDR1 is SGHRS, CDR2 YFSETQ, per germline. This CDR3 region has 15 residues. CDR3: CASSLVGTDHEKLFF. DNA for the CDR3: TGCGCCAGCAGCTTGGTCGGGACAGACCATGAAAAACTGTTTTTT.

V is TRBV5-8 and J is TRBJ2-7, with 9 bases lining up with TRBD2. V shed 0 bases and J 1 base; nucleotides not matched to a gene: 2. Germline CDR1 and CDR2: SGHTS and YDEGEE. The CDR3 consists of 15 residues. The CDR3: CASSLGLAVSYEQYF. The CDR3 DNA sequence: TGTGCCAGCAGCTTGGGACTAGCGGTTTCCTACGAGCAGTACTTC. The full variable domain, its missing parts supplied by reference TRBV5-8 and TRBJ2-7, is EAGVTQSPTHLIKTRGQQATLRCSPISGHTSVYWYQQALGLGLQFLLWYDEGEERNRGNFPPRFSGRQFPNYSSELNVNALELEDSALYLCASSLGLAVSYEQYFGPGTRLTVT.

J is TRBJ1-1 and V is TRBV7-2; D perhaps matches TRBD1 (6 bases). The CDR3 is 15 residues long. Germline CDR1 and CDR2: SGHTA and FQGNSA. Deletions cut 5 bases from V and 4 bases from J, with 17 bases between. The CDR3 sequence is CASSRSAGGFTEAFF. CDR3 nucleotide sequence: TGTGCCAGCAGCCGGAGTGCGGGGGGCTTCACTGAAGCTTTCTTT.

This chain connects TRBV15 to TRBJ1-2; D may be TRBD1 (6 bases). CDR1 is LNHNV and CDR2 is YYDKDF in the germline V gene (reference sequence). The CDR3 totals 13 residues. Deletions cut 8 bases from V and 5 bases from J, with 15 bases between. CDR3 loop: CATSTRGMYGYTF. DNA of the CDR3: TGTGCCACCTCGACGAGGGGGATGTATGGCTACACCTTC.

This clone was picked up one time. The V and J genes are TRBV27 and TRBJ2-5; 7 bases map to TRBD2. Near its end, the DNA agrees better with TRBJ2-7, so the J call may be wrong. Germline V gives CDR1 MNHEY, CDR2 SMNVEV (reference sequence). This CDR3 spans 16 amino acids. In DNA form, the CDR3 reads TGTGCCAGCAGTCCATATAGCGGGCCCCAGAACTACGAGCAGTACTTC. Its translation: CASSPYSGPQNYEQYF.

The chain recombines TRBV6-5 with TRBJ2-7; 9 positions match TRBD1. J gave up 3 bases and V 0 bases, and 6 bases lay outside the gene matches. The CDR3 consists of 16 residues. Germline CDR1 reads MNHEY; CDR2 reads SVGAGI. The chain's CDR3 is CASSYSPGQGIYEQYF. In DNA form, the CDR3 reads TGTGCCAGCAGTTACTCCCCGGGACAGGGAATCTACGAGCAGTACTTC.

This clone was seen only once. This chain joins TRBV2 and TRBJ2-2, with 7 bases that match TRBD2. V dropped 3 bases and J dropped 1; count of bases not matched to a gene: 2. Per germline, CDR1 SNHLY and CDR2 FYNNEI. CDR3 length: 15 amino acids. CDR3 nucleotides: TGTGCCAGCAGTGATGGGACTAAGAACACCGGGGAGCTGTTTTTT. Protein: CASSDGTKNTGELFF.

V is TRBV7-5 and J is TRBJ1-2; the table assigns TRBD1, which was not confirmed against the DNA. TRBV7-5 is described as a pseudogene. The CDR3 is made up of 17 amino acids. In DNA form, the CDR3 reads TGTGCCAGAAGCTTAGGAGTGACAGCGCGACGTGGCTATGGCTACACCTTC. Amino acid sequence: CARSLGVTARRGYGYTF.

The rearrangement links TRBV7-2 to TRBJ1-2, with D unclear. The CDR3 loop spans 13 amino acids. The V gene lost 5 bases and the J gene lost 7 bases, with 14 bases spanning the gap. The germline CDR1 and CDR2 sequences are SGHTA and FQGNSA. As DNA, the CDR3 is TGTGCCAGCAGCCCCGGGGAGGGAGGTGGCTACACCTTC. Its translation: CASSPGEGGGYTF.

This clone came up a few times. V is TRBV4-2 and J is TRBJ1-3; no definite D call. The V end lost 0 bases, the J end lost 0 bases, and 15 bases lay between the germline ends. Germline loops: CDR1 LGHNA, CDR2 YNFKEQ. There are 18 residues in the CDR3. The CDR3, as DNA: TGTGCCAGCAGCCAAGATCTTCCAGGAAAAACCTCTGGAAACACCATATATTTT. Translation: CASSQDLPGKTSGNTIYF.

The CDR3 coding sequence is TGTGCCAGCAGCCCTCACAGCGGGATGGGCTATGGCTACACCTTC. This sequence encodes CASSPHSGMGYGYTF. This rearrangement joins TRBV14 to TRBJ1-2; D not resolved. V lost 4 bases and J 4 bases, leaving 16 bases between the germline ends. CDR3 size: 15 residues. Looked up from germline, CDR1 is SGHDN and CDR2 is FVKESK.

The chain employs TRBV5-1 and TRBJ2-3; 9 nucleotides match TRBD2. The CDR3 extends over 14 amino acids. The trim removed 6 bases at V and 6 bases at J, leaving 8 bases unmatched. CDR1 SGHRS and CDR2 YFSETQ come from the germline V gene. This chain's CDR3 is CASMAGGQGDTQYF. CDR3 bases: TGCGCCAGCATGGCGGGGGGGCAAGGGGATACGCAGTATTTT.

V usage is TRBV11-2 and J usage is TRBJ1-6, with 7 bases identical to TRBD1. The CDR3 is 14 amino acids. The germline CDR1 and CDR2 sequences are SGHAT and FQNNGV. With 6 bases clipped from V and 6 bases from J, the junction kept 5 bases outside the gene matches. Here the CDR3 reads CASRRGQVNSPLHF. The CDR3 DNA follows: TGTGCCAGCAGAAGGGGGCAAGTTAATTCACCCCTCCACTTT.

This clone has just a few counts. The rearrangement links TRBV4-2 to TRBJ2-1, with 8 bases fitting TRBD2. The CDR3 loop spans 16 amino acids. V lost 0 bases, J lost 3 bases, and 4 bases stayed unmatched. Germline CDR1 and CDR2: LGHNA and YNFKEQ. CDR3 in amino acids: CASSQDTSGSYNEQFF. CDR3 coding DNA: TGTGCCAGCAGCCAAGATACCAGCGGGAGCTACAATGAGCAGTTCTTC.

This clone has only a few counts. The chain carries TRBV21-1 and TRBJ2-7; TRBD1, the table's D call, lacks a check against the DNA. TRBV21-1 is classified as a pseudogene. The CDR3 is made up of 15 amino acids. CDR3 sequence: CASRLGAADSYEQYF. The CDR3 nucleotides are TGTGCCAGCAGACTAGGGGCCGCGGACAGCTACGAGCAGTACTTC.

This clone has only one observation. This sequence joins TRBV4-1 and TRBJ1-2; no firm D call. Germline V gene lookup returns CDR1 MGHRA and CDR2 YSYEKL. V was pared by 1 base and J by 4 bases, with 10 bases between. This CDR3 spans 14 amino acids. CDR3 DNA: TGCGCCAGCAGCCAAGGGCTGGGAGGCTATGGCTACACCTTC. This codes for CASSQGLGGYGYTF.

Only a few counts were recorded for this clone. This chain connects TRBV6-4 to TRBJ2-3; 9 bases match TRBD2. V was pared by 3 bases and J by 4 bases, with 5 bases of the junction left unmatched. The CDR3 is 15 residues long. CDR1 is MRHNA and CDR2 is SNTAGT in the germline V gene. In nucleotides, the CDR3 is TGTGCCAGCAGTGAATCGGCTAGCGGGGCAGATACGCAGTATTTT. Its translation: CASSESASGADTQYF.

In its sample, this clone was seen once. One junction end disagrees with the germline gene, perhaps due to a read error. The rearrangement joins TRBV5-6 to TRBJ2-3; 9 bases align to TRBD1. Germline CDR1 reads SGHDT; CDR2 reads YYEEEE. CDR3 length equals 15 residues. CDR3 residues: CASSSTGGETDTQYF. Written as DNA, the CDR3 is TGTGCCAGCAGCTCAACAGGGGGCGAAACAGATACACAGTATTTT.

The rearrangement links TRBV7-2 to TRBJ2-2; TRBD1 aligns across 8 bases. With 4 bases clipped from V and 4 bases from J, the junction kept 2 bases outside the gene matches. The CDR3 is made up of 14 amino acids. The germline V gene has CDR1 SGHTA and CDR2 FQGNSA. Here the CDR3 reads CASSSGQGTGELFF. In DNA form, the CDR3 reads TGTGCCAGCAGCTCCGGACAGGGCACCGGGGAGCTGTTTTTT.